This TCR beta chain was captured by sequencing in a study of esophageal squamous cell carcinoma under preoperative chemotherapy. Time point defined: after preoperative PTX-NDP chemotherapy. Paclitaxel-nedaplatin chemotherapy was given to patients ahead of their surgery. About this clonotype: The antigen remains undetermined.

Study findings and constraints: After treatment, tumor-infiltrating lymphocytes apparently came partly from blood T cells.

The CDR3 is 14 residues long. Germline-derived CDR1 and CDR2 are SGHVS and FNYEAQ. TCRdb used MiXCR to reprocess the PCR reads, holding one entry per CDR3 protein. The sample includes 34,000 or so distinct CDR3 sequences, approximately 55% seen only once; the top ten take around 23%. The receptor was derived from a human donor with esophageal squamous cell carcinoma. The donor label of this sample is uncertain. Sampling was done from a patient given preoperative chemotherapy. The chain carries TRBV7-6 and TRBJ2-5, with D possibly matching TRBD1 (5 bases). DNA for the CDR3: TGTGCGGGCCGCTGGGGCCGGGTCCAAGAGACCCAGTACTTC. It yields the protein CAGRWGRVQETQYF.